The clone carrying this T cell receptor (beta chain) was observed a handful of times. A single record per CDR3 protein comes from TCRdb applying MiXCR to the 5' RACE reads. The repertoire holds a few hundred thousand distinct CDR3 sequences, around 3.6% seen once, with 23% in the top ten. The data originate from a study of T cells after yellow fever vaccination. The V gene end was trimmed by 3 bases and the J gene end by 5 bases; junction bases not matched to a gene: 4. This CDR3 spans 15 amino acids. Germline CDR1 SNHLY, CDR2 FYNNEI. This clonotype was obtained from a man in his late teens or twenties who received the YFV17D yellow fever vaccine. The sequencing here drew on PBMCs, taken on the day of the yellow fever booster vaccination. V and J are TRBV2 and TRBJ2-1, with TRBD2 identical over 10 bases. This chain's CDR3 is CASSDFGTSDNEQFF. CDR3 in DNA: TGTGCCAGCAGTGATTTCGGGACTAGCGACAATGAGCAGTTCTTC.